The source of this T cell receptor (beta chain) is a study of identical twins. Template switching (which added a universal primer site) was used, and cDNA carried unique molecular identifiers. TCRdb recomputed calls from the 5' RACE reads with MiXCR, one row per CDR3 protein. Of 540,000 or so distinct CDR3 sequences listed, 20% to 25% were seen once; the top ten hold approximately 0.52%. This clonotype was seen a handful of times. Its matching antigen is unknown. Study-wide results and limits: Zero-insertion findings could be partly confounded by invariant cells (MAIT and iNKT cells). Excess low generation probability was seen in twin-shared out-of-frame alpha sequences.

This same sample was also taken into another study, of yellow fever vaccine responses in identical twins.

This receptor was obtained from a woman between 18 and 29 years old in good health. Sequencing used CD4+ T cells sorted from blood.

This CDR3 reads CASSLGSARGRFRTGELFF. Here the CDR3 DNA reads TGTGCCAGCAGCTTAGGTTCCGCCAGGGGTCGGTTTCGGACCGGGGAGCTGTTTTTT. The chain has TRBV11-2 and TRBJ2-2, with TRBD1 as a possible D gene (6 bases). The germline gives CDR1 SGHAT, CDR2 FQNNGV. The CDR3 loop spans 19 amino acids. Trimming shortened V by 1 base and J by 5 bases, and 23 bases separated the two germline ends.